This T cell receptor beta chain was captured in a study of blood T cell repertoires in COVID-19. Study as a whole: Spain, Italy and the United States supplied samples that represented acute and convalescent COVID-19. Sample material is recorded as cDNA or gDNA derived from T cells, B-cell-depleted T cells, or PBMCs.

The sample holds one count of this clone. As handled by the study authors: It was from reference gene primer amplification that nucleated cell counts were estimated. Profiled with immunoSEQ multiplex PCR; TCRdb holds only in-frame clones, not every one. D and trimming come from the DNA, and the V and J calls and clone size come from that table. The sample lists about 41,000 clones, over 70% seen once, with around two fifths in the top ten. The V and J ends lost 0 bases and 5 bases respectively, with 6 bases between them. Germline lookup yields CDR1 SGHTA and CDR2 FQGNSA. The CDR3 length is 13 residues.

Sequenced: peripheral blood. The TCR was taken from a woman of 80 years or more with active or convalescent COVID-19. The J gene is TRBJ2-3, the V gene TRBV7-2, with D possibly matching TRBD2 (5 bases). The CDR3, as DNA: TGTGCCAGCAGCTTAGCGCGGGTAGATACGCAGTATTTT. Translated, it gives CASSLARVDTQYF.